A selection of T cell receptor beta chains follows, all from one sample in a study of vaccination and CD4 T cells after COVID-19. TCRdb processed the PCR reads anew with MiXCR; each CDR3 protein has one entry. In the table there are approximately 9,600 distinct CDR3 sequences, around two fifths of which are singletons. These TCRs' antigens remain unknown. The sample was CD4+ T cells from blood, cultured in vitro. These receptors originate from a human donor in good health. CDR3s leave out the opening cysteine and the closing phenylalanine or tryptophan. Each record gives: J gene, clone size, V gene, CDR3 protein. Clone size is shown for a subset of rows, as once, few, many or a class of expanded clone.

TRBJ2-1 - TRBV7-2 ASSSDSASSYNEQF
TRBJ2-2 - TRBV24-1 ATSDSRVVGELF
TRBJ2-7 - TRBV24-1 ATSDSRTGTEQY
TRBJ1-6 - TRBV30 AWRNQGGGGPLH
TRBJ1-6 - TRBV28 ARGPSYNSPLH
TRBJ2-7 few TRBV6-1 ASTRGLADEQY
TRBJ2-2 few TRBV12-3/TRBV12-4 ASSSRGRGTGELF
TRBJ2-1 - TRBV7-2 ASSSRASGTSPSNEQF
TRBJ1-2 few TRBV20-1 SASRQLNGYT
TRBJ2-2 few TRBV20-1 SARPGQGVAGELF
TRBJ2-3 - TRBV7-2 ASSLGLAVPNTQY
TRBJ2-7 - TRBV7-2 ASSLAPSGRATPGNEQY
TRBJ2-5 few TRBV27 ASSLGTGQETQY
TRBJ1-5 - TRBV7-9 ASSPIGGLYGNQPQH
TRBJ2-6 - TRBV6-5 ASSFPGLAGAGANVLT
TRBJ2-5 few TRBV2 ASSVLAGEETQY
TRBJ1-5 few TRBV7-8 ASSSGDNLLNQPQH
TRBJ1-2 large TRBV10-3 ATLGTNYGYT
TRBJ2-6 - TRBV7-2 ASRPAHSGANVLT
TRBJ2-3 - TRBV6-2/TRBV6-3 ASRSTSPDTQY
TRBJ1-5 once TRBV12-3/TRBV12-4 ASSLIGTNQPQH
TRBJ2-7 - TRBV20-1 SARSARAYEQY
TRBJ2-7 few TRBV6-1 ASSRTDHEQY
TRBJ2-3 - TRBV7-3 ASSLGTSDTQY
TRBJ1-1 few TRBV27 ASSLGRNTEAF
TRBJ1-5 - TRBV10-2 ASSDALGQPQH
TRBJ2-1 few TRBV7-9 ASSLAQGGRSYNEQF
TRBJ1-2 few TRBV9 ASSVAMTPTQGYT
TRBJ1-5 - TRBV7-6 ASSLQSAGGYNQPQH
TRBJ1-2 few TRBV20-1 SASGQNYGYT
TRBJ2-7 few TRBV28 ASSSTGVPPYYEQY
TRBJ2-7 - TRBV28 ASSFWRVTYEQY
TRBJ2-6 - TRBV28 ASSLLGANVLT
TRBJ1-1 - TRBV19 ASALHMNTEAF
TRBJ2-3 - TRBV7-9 ASSGVRALADTQY
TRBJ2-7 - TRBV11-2 ASSLASVYEQY
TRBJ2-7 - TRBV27 ASSWYWGYEQY
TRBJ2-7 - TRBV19 ASSVGWAREYEQY
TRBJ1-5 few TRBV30 AWSADSNQPQH
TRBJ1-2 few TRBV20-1 SANSDRVYGYT
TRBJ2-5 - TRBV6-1 ASRDRGRGLAGVLNQY
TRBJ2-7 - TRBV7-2 ASSYQSYEQY
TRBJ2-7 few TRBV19 ASGRRNEQY
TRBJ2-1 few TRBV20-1 SARVPASPYNEQF
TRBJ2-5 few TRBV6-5 ASSSTQGQETQY
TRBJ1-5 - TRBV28 ASRAPTINQPQH
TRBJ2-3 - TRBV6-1 ASSRGTAGDTQY
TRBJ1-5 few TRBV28 ASRDRGPVMLPQH
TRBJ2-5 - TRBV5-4 ASSLNQGVQETQY
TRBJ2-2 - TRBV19 ASSIRQAPNTGELF
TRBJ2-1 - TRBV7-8 ASSSEGPASYNEQF
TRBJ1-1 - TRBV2 ASRSSPSATEAF
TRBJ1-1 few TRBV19 ASSIGASGRGTEAF